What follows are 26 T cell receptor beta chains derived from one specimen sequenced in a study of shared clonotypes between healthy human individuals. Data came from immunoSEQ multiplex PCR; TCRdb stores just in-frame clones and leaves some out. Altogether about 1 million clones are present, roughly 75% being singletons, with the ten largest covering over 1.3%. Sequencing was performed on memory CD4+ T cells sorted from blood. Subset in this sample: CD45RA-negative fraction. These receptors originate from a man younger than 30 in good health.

In DNA, the CDR3 is TGCGCCAGCAGCTCCGGAGCGGGACTAACTAGTAACTATGGCTACACCTTC. Translated: CASSSGAGLTSNYGYTF. This sequence joins TRBV5-1 and TRBJ1-2; D may be TRBD1 (5 bases). Deletions cut 3 bases from V and 1 base from J, with 19 bases between. The germline gives CDR1 SGHRS, CDR2 YFSETQ. This CDR3 region has 17 residues.

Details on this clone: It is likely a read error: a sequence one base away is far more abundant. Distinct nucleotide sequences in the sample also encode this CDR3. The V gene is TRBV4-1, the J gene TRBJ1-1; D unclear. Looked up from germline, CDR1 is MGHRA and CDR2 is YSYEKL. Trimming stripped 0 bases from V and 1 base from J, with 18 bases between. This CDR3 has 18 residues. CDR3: CASSQEIRVQSSNTEAFF. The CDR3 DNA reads TGCGCCAGCAGCCAAGAGATCCGCGTACAGAGTTCGAACACTGAAGCTTTCTTT.

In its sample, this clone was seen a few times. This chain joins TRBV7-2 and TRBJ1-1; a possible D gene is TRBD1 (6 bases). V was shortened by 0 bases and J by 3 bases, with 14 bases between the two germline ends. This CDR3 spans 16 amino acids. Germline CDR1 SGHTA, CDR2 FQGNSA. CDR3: CASSLAAAGAYTEAFF. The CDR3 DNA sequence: TGTGCCAGCAGCTTAGCCGCCGCGGGGGCCTACACTGAAGCTTTCTTT.

CDR3 in amino acids: CASSFLRGGYEQYF. The CDR3 DNA reads as TGTGCCAGCAGCTTTCTTAGGGGGGGTTACGAGCAGTACTTC. V gene TRBV5-8 combines with J gene TRBJ2-7, with a weak D call TRBD2 (7 bases). CDR1 SGHTS and CDR2 YDEGEE come from the germline V gene. CDR3 length: 14 residues. Trimming removed 2 bases from V and 4 bases from J, with 13 bases in between.

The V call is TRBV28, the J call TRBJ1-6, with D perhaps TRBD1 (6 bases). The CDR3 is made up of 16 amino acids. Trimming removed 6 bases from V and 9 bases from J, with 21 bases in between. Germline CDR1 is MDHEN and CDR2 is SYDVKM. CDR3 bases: TGTGCCAGCAGCGAGGGGGGGTGGAGAAGGATTTCACCCCTCCACTTT. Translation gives CASSEGGWRRISPLHF.

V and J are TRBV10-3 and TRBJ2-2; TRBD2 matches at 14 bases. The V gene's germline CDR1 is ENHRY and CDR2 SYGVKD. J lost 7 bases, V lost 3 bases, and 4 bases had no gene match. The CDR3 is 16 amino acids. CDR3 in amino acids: CAISDLTSGRDGELFF. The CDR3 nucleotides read TGTGCCATCAGTGATTTGACTAGCGGGAGGGACGGGGAGCTGTTTTTT.

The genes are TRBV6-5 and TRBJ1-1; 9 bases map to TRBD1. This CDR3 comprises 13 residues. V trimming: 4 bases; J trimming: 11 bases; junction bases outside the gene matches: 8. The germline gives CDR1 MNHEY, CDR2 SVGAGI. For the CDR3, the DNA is TGTGCCAGCAGTTCGCGGGACAGGGAGAACGCTTTCTTT. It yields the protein CASSSRDRENAFF.

Here the CDR3 reads CASSLGLAGVYEQYF. CDR3 nucleotides: TGTGCCAGCAGCCTGGGACTAGCGGGAGTTTACGAGCAGTACTTC. V gene TRBV11-2 combines with J gene TRBJ2-7, with 14 bases fitting TRBD2. Looked up from germline, CDR1 is SGHAT and CDR2 is FQNNGV. The junction had 4 bases not matched to a gene; V was cut back by 5 bases and J by 4 bases. The CDR3 totals 15 residues. The full variable domain, in which reference TRBV11-2 and TRBJ2-7 provide the parts outside the CDR3, is EAGVAQSPRYKIIEKRQSVAFWCNPISGHATLYWYQQILGQGPKLLIQFQNNGVVDDSQLPKDRFSAERLKGVDSTLKIQPAKLEDSAVYLCASSLGLAGVYEQYFGPGTRLTVT.

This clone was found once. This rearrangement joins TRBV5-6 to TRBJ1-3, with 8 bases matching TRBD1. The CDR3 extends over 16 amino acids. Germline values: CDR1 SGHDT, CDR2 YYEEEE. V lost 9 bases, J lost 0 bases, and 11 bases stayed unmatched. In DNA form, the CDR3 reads TGTGCCACCGGGTCGACAGGGGTCTACTCTGGAAACACCATATATTTT. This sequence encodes CATGSTGVYSGNTIYF.

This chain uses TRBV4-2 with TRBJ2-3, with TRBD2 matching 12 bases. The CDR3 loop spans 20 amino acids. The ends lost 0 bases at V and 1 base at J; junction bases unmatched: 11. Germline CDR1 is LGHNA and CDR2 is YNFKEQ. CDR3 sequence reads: CASSQDFGLAGGPGTDTQYF. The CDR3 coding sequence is TGTGCCAGCAGCCAAGATTTCGGGCTAGCGGGGGGGCCCGGCACAGATACGCAGTATTTT.

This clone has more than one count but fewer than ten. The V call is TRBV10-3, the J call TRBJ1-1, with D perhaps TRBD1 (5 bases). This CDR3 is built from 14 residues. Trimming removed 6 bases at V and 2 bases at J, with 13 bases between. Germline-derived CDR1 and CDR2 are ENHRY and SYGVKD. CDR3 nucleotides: TGTGCCATCAGAGGGACTACTTCAAACACTGAAGCTTTCTTT. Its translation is CAIRGTTSNTEAFF.

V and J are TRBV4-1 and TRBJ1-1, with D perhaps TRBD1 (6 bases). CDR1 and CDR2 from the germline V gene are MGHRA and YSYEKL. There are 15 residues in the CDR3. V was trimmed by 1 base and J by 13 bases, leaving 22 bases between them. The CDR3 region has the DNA TGCGCCAGCAGCCAAGGAACAGGGTCTCCCGTCTTGGATTTCTTT. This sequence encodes CASSQGTGSPVLDFF.

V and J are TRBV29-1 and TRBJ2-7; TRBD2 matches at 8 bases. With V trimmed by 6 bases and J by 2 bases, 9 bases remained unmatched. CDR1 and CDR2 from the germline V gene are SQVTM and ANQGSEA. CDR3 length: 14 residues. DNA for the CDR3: TGCAGCGTGTCGGGACTAGTGAACCCCTACGAGCAGTACTTC. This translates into CSVSGLVNPYEQYF.

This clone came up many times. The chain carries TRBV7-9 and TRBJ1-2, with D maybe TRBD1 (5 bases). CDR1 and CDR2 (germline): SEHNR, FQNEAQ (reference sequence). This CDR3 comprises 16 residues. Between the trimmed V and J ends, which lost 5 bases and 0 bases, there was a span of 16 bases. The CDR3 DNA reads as TGTGCCAGCAGCCGTGGGCAGGGAGGTTCTAACTATGGCTACACCTTC. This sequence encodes CASSRGQGGSNYGYTF.

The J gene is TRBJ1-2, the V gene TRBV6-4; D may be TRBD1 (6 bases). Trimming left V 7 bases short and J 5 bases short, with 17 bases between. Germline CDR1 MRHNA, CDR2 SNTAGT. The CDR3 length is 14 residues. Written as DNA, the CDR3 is TGTGCCAGCATGAGGGGGACCCAAGGATATGGCTACACCTTC. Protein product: CASMRGTQGYGYTF.

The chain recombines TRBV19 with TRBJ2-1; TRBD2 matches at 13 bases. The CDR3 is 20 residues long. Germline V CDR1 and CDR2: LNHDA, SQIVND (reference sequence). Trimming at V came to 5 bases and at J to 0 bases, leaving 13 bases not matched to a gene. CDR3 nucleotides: TGTGCCAGTAGTCCTATGCCCGTCACTAGCGGGAGGGCCTCCTACAATGAGCAGTTCTTC. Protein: CASSPMPVTSGRASYNEQFF.

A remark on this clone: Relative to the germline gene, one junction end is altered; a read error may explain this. Here the CDR3 DNA reads TGTGCTAGCAGCGATATCCCGGGACAGGGACCAGATACGCAGTATTTT. This encodes CASSDIPGQGPDTQYF. The chain recombines TRBV7-7 with TRBJ2-3; 9 nucleotides agree with TRBD1. Germline CDR1 reads SSHAT; CDR2 reads FNYEAQ (reference sequence). The CDR3 is made up of 16 amino acids.

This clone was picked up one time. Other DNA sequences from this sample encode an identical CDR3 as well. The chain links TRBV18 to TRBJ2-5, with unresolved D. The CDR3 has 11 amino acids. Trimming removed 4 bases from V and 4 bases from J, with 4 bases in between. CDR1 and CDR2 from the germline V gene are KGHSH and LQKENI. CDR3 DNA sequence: TGTGCCAGCTCACAGGGAGAGACCCAGTACTTC. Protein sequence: CASSQGETQYF. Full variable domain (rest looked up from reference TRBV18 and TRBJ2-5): NAGVMQNPRHLVRRRGQEARLRCSPMKGHSHVYWYRQLPEEGLKFMVYLQKENIIDESGMPKERFSAEFPKEGPSILRIQQVVRGDSAAYFCASSQGETQYFGPGTRLLVL.

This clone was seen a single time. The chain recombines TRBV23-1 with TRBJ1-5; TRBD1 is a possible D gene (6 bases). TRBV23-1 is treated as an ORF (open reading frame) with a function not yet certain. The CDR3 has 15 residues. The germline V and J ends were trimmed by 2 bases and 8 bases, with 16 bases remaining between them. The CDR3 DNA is TGCGCCAGCAGTCAACCTGGACAGCCAGCGAAGCCCCAGCATTTT. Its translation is CASSQPGQPAKPQHF.

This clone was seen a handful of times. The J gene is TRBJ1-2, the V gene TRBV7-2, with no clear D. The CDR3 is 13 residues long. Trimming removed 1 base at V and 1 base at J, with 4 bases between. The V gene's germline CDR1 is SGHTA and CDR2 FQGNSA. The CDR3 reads CASSLDNNYGYTF. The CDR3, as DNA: TGTGCCAGCAGCTTAGACAATAACTATGGCTACACCTTC.

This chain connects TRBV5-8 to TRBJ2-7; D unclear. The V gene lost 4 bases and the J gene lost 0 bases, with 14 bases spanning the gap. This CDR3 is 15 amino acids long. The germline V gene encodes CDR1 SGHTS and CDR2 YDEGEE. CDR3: CASSNGRSSSYEQYF. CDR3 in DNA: TGTGCCAGCAGCAACGGGCGGTCAAGCTCCTACGAGCAGTACTTC.

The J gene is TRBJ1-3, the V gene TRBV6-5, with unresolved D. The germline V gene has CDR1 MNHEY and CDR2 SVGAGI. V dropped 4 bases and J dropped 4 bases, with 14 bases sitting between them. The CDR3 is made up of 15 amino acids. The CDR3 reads CASSSRASGGNTIYF. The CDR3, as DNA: TGTGCCAGCAGTTCTCGAGCTTCGGGGGGAAACACCATATATTTT.

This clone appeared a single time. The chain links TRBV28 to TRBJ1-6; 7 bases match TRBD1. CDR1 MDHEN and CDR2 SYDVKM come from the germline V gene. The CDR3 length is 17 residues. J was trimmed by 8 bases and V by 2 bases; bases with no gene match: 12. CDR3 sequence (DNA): TGTGCCAGCAGTTTACCTCTAAGGGGGCTTGTGGATTCACCCCTCCACTTT. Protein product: CASSLPLRGLVDSPLHF. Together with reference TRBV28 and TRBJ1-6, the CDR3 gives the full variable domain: DVKVTQSSRYLVKRTGEKVFLECVQDMDHENMFWYRQDPGLGLRLIYFSYDVKMKEKGDIPEGYSVSREKKERFSLILESASTNQTSMYLCASSLPLRGLVDSPLHFGNGTRLTVT.

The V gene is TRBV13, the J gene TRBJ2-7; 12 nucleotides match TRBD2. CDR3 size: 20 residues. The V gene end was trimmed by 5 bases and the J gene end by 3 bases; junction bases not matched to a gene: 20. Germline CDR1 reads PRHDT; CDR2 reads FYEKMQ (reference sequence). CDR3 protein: CASSALTSGSKDNKFYEQYF. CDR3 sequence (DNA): TGTGCCAGCAGCGCCTTGACTAGCGGGAGTAAGGATAATAAATTCTACGAGCAGTACTTC.

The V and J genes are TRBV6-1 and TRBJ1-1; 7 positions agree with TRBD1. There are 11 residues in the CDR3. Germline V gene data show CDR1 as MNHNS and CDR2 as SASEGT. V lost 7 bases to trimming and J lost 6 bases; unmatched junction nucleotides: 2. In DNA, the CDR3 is TGTGCCAGCACCAGGGGGGCTGAAGCTTTCTTT. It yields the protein CASTRGAEAFF.

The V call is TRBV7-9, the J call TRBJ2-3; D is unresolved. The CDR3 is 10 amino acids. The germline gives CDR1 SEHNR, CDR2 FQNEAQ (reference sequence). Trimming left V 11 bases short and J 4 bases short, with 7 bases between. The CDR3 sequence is CASRPDTQYF. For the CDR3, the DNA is TGTGCCTCCCGTCCAGATACGCAGTATTTT.